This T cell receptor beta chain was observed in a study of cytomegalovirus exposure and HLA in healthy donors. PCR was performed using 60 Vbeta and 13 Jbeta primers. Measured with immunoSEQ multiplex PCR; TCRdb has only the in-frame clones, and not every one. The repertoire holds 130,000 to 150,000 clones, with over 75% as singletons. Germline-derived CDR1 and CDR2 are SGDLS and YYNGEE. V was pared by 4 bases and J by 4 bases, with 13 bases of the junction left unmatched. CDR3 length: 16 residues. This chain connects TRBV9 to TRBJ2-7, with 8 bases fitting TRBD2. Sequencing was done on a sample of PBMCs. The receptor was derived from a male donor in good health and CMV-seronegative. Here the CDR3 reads CASSPNGLALGYEQYF. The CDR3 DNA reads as TGTGCCAGCAGCCCGAACGGACTAGCATTGGGATACGAGCAGTACTTC. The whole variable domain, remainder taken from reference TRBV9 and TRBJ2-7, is DSGVTQTPKHLITATGQRVTLRCSPRSGDLSVYWYQQSLDQGLQFLIQYYNGEERAKGNILERFSAQQFPDLHSELNLSSLELGDSALYFCASSPNGLALGYEQYFGPGTRLTVT.